The source of this T cell receptor beta chain is a study of CD4 T cells in relation to SARS-CoV-2 and coronaviruses. Looking at the study overall: PBMCs were cultured with antigen for nine to ten days before TCR beta sequencing. The restricting HLA molecule for shared crossreactive spike epitopes was mapped. Negative control cultures got HIV-1 Nef peptides or no peptide.

CDR3 length: 15 amino acids. Germline CDR1 is LGHDT and CDR2 is YNNKEL (reference sequence). V shed 4 bases, J shed 4 bases, and the junction held 9 bases outside the gene matches. Unexposed donor CD4+ T cells date from about 2010-2019, before the COVID-19 pandemic. After about 11 days of culture, CD4+ T cells were isolated. Unexposed-donor CD4+ T cells were probed with SARS-CoV-2 S/N and four cold-coronavirus spikes, cells permitting. The data were produced by immunoSEQ multiplex PCR, yet TCRdb's version contains in-frame clones alone and is incomplete. The sample gives about 30,000 clones, less than 80% of which show up once; more than 9% is in the top ten. Comment on this clone: What it recognizes is unknown.

This sequence joins TRBV3-1 (or the pseudogene TRBV3-2) and TRBJ2-5, with 7 bases identical to TRBD1. This TCR was recovered from a human donor in good health. Sequenced sample: CD4+ T cells from PBMCs, cultured in vitro. In nucleotides, the CDR3 is TGTGCCAGCAGCCCGGGACAGCCCAGAGGAGAGACCCAGTACTTC. Translation: CASSPGQPRGETQYF.